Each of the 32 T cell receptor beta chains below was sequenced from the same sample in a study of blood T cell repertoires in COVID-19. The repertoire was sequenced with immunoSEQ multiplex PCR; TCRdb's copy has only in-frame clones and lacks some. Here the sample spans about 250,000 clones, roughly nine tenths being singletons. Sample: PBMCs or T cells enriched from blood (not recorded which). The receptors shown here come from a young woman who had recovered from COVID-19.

The CDR3 sequence is CASSLPGHLNTEAFF. The CDR3 DNA is TGTGCCAGCAGCCTACCGGGACACCTGAACACTGAAGCTTTCTTT. This chain joins TRBV7-9 and TRBJ1-1, with D maybe TRBD1 (6 bases). The CDR3 is 15 amino acids. CDR1 and CDR2 (germline): SEHNR, FQNEAQ (reference sequence). V was clipped by 5 bases and J by 0 bases, with 13 bases between them.

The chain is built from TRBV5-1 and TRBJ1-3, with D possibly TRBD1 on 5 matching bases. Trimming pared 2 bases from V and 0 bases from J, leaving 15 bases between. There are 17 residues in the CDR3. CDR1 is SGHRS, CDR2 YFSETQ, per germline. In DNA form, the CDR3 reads TGCGCCAGCAGCTTCGGGAGGGGCCGAGACTCTGGAAACACCATATATTTT. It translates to CASSFGRGRDSGNTIYF.

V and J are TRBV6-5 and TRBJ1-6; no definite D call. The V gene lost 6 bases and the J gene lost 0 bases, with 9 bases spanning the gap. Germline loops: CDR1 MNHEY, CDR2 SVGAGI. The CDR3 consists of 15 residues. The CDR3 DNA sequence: TGTGCCAGCAGAAGAGACTCCTCCTATAATTCACCCCTCCACTTT. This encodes CASRRDSSYNSPLHF.

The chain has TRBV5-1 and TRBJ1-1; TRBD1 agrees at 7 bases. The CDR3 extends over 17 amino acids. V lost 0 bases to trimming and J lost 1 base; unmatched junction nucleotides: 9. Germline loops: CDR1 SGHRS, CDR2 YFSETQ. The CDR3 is CASSLDPRQGPNTEAFF. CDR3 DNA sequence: TGCGCCAGCAGCTTGGACCCACGACAGGGACCGAACACTGAAGCTTTCTTT.

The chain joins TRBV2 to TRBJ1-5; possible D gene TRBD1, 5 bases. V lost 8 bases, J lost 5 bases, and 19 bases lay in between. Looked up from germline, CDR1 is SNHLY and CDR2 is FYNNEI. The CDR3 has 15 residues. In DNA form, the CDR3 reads TGTGCCAGCTCATCCCGGGCAGGGCAGTATCAGCCCCAGCATTTT. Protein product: CASSSRAGQYQPQHF.

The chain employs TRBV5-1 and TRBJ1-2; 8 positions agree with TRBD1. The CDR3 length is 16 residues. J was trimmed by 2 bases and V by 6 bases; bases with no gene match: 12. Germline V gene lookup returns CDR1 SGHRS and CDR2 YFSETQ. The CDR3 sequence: CASNMYRQGRNYGYTF. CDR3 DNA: TGCGCCAGCAACATGTACCGACAGGGGAGAAACTATGGCTACACCTTC.

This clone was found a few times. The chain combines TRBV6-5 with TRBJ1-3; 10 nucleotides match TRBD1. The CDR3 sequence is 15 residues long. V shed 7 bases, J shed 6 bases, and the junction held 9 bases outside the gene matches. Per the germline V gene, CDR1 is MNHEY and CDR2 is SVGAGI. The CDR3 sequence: CASTTMGTGANTIYF. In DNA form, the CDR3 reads TGTGCCAGCACCACAATGGGGACAGGGGCAAACACCATATATTTT.

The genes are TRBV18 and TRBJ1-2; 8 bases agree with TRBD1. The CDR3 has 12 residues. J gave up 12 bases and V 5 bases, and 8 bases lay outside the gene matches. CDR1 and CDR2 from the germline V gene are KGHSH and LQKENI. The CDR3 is CASSSDRDRNTF. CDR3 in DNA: TGTGCCAGCTCATCAGACCGGGACAGGAACACCTTC.

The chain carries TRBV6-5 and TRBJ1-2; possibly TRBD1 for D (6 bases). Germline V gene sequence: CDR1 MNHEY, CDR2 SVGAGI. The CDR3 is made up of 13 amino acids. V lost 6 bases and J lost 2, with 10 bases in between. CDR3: CASSRQENYGYTF. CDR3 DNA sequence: TGTGCCAGCAGCAGACAGGAGAACTATGGCTACACCTTC.

CDR3 residues: CASSQEVWASGGSSTDTQYF. The CDR3 DNA reads as TGTGCCAGCAGCCAAGAAGTGTGGGCTAGCGGGGGATCTAGCACAGATACGCAGTATTTT. The gene calls are TRBV3-1 (or the pseudogene TRBV3-2) and TRBJ2-3; 10 bases align to TRBD2. This CDR3 region has 20 residues. Germline loops: CDR1 LGHDT, CDR2 YNNKEL (reference sequence). J gave up 0 bases and V 0 bases, and 12 bases lay outside the gene matches.

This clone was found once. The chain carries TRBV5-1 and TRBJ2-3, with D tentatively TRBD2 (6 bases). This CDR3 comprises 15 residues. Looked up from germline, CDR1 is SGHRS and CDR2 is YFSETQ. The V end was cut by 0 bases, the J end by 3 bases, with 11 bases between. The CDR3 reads CASSLDVGGTDTQYF. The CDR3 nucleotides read TGCGCCAGCAGCTTGGACGTCGGAGGGACAGATACGCAGTATTTT.

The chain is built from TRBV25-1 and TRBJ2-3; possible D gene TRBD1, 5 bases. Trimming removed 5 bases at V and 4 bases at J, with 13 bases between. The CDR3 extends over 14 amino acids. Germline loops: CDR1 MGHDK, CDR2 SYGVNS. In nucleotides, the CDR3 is TGTGCCAGCAGTCGGGCAGGGTGGTCAGATACGCAGTATTTT. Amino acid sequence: CASSRAGWSDTQYF.

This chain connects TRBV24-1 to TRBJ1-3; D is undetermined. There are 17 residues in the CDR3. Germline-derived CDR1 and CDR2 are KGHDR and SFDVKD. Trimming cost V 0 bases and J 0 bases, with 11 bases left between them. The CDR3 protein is CATSDLHGVSSGNTIYF. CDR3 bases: TGTGCCACCAGTGATTTGCACGGGGTCTCCTCTGGAAACACCATATATTTT.

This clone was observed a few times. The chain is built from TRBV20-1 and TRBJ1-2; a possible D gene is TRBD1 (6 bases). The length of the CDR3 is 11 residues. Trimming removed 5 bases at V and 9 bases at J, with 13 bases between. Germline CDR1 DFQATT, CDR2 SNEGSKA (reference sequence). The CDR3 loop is CSAFPRGSYTF. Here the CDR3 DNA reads TGCAGTGCTTTTCCCAGGGGTAGCTACACCTTC.

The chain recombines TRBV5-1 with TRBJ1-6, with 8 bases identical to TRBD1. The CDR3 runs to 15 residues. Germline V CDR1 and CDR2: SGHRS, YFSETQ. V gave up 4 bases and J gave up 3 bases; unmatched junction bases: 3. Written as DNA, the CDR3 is TGCGCCAGCAGCCGCGGACAGGGCTATAATTCACCCCTCCACTTT. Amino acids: CASSRGQGYNSPLHF.

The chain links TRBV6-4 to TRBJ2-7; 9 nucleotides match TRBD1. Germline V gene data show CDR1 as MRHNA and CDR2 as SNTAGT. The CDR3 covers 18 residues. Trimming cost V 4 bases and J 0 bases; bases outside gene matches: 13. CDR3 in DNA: TGTGCCAGCAGTGCTACTGGGACAGGGTCGGCCTTCTCCTACGAGCAGTACTTC. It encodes CASSATGTGSAFSYEQYF.

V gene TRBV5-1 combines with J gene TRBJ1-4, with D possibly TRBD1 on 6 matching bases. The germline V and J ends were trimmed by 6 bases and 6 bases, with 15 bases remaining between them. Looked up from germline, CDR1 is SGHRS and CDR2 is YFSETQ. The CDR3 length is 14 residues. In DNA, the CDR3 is TGCGCCAGCACCCGGGGCGCAGGGGATGAAAAACTGTTTTTT. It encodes CASTRGAGDEKLFF.

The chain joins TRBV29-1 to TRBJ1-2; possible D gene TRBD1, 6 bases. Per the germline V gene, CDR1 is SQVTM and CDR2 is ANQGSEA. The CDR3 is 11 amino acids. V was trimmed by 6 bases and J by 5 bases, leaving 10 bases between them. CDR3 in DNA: TGCAGCGTCGGACAGACATATGGCTACACCTTC. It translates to CSVGQTYGYTF.

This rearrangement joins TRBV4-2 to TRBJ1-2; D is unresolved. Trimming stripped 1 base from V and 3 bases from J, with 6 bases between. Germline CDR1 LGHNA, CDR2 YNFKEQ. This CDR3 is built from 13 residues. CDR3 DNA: TGTGCCAGCAGCCAAGCGGGTTACTATGGCTACACCTTC. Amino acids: CASSQAGYYGYTF.

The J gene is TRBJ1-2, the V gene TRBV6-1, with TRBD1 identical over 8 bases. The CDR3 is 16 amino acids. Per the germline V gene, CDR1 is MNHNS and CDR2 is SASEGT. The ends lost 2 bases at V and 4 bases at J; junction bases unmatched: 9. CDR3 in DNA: TGTGCCAGCAGTGAACCCACCCGGACAGGGATCTATGGCTACACCTTC. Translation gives CASSEPTRTGIYGYTF.

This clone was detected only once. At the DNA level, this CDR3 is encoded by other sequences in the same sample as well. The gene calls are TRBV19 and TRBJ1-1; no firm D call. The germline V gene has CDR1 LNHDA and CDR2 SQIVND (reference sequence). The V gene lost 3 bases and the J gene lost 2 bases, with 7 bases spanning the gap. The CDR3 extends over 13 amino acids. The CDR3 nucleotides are TGTGCCAGTAGTATTAACAGAAACACTGAAGCTTTCTTT. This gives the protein CASSINRNTEAFF.

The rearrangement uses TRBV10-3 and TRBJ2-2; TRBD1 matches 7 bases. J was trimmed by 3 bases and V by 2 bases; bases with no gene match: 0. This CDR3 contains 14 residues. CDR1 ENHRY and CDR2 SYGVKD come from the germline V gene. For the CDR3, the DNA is TGTGCCATCAGTGAGACAGGGGACACCGGGGAGCTGTTTTTT. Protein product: CAISETGDTGELFF.

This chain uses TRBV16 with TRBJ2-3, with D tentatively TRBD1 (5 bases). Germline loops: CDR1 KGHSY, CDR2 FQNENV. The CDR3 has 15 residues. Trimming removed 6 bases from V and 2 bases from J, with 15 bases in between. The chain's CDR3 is CASSPDTVFTDTQYF. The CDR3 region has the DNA TGTGCCAGCAGTCCGGACACGGTATTCACAGATACGCAGTATTTT.

CDR3 nucleotide sequence: TGTGCCAGCAGCTTGGAGCATCAGAACACTGAAGCTTTCTTT. The encoded protein is CASSLEHQNTEAFF. The chain recombines TRBV5-5 with TRBJ1-1; D not resolved. The CDR3 length is 14 residues. Trimming left V 0 bases short and J 1 base short, with 7 bases between. Germline CDR1 is SGHKS and CDR2 is YYEKEE (reference sequence).

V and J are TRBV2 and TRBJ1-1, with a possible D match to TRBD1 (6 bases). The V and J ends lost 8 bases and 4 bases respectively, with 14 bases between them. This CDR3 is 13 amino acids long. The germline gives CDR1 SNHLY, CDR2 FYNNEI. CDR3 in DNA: TGTGCCAGCGGAGAACAGGGCGGCACTGAAGCTTTCTTT. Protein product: CASGEQGGTEAFF.

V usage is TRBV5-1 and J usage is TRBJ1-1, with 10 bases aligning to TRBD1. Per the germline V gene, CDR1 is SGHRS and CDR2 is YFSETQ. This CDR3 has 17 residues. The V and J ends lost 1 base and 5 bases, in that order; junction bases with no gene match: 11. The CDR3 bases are TGCGCCAGCAGCTTGACGACAGGGGGCTCTCGACGAACTGAAGCTTTCTTT. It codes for CASSLTTGGSRRTEAFF.

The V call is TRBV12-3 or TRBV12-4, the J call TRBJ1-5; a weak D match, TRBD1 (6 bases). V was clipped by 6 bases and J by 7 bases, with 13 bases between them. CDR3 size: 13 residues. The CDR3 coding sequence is TGTGCCAGCAGCTACGGACAGTCCCAGCCCCAGCATTTT. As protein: CASSYGQSQPQHF.

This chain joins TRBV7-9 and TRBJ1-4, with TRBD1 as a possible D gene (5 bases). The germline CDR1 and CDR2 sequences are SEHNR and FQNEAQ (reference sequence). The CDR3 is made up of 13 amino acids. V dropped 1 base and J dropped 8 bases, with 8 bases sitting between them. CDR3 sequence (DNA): TGTGCCAGCAGCTTAGGACAGTCGGAAAAACTGTTTTTT. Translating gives CASSLGQSEKLFF.

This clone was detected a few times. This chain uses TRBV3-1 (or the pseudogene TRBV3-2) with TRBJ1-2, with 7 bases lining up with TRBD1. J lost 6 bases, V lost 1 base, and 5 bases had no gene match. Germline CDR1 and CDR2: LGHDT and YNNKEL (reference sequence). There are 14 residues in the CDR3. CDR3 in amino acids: CASSQGGGLDGYTF. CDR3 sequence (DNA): TGTGCCAGCAGCCAAGGAGGGGGCCTTGATGGCTACACCTTC.

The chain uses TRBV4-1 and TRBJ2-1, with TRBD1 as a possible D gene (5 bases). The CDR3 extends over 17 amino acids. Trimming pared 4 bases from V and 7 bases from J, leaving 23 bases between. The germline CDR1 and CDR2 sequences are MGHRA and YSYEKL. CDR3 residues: CASSLLSQGGPLNEQFF. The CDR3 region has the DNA TGCGCCAGCAGCCTCCTCAGTCAGGGTGGGCCCCTAAATGAGCAGTTCTTC.

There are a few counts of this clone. In DNA form, the CDR3 reads TGTGCCAGTACGGGGGTCAGTCGTGGCTACACCTTC. Translated: CASTGVSRGYTF. This chain links TRBV19 with TRBJ1-2, with D possibly matching TRBD1 (5 bases). The CDR3 is 12 amino acids. V lost 7 bases and J 7 bases, leaving 13 bases between the germline ends. Germline V gene lookup returns CDR1 LNHDA and CDR2 SQIVND (reference sequence).

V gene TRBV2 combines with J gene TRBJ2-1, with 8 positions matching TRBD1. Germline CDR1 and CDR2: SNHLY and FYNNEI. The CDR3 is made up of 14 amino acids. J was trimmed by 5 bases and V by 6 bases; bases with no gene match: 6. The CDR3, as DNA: TGTGCCAGCAGCCGACAGGGGTCACACAATGAGCAGTTCTTC. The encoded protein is CASSRQGSHNEQFF.